Listed below are T cell receptor beta chains from one sample, sequenced in a study of cytomegalovirus exposure and HLA in healthy donors. Assay: immunoSEQ multiplex PCR; the TCRdb copy retains only in-frame clones and omits some. The profile shows 110,000 to 150,000 clones, more than 7.5% of them singletons. Sequenced sample: PBMCs. These receptor sequences come from a man aged 50 to 60 in good health and CMV-seronegative. The CDR3 runs from the conserved cysteine through the conserved F or W. A D gene is named only where the DNA matches it firmly. Expanded clones are given a class, and other clones once, few, many or no size at all.

TRBV6-5	TRBD1	-	TRBJ2-7	15	TGTGCCAGCAGTTACTCAGGGACAGTTCCTCGCGAGCAGTACTTC	CASSYSGTVPREQYF
TRBV6-1	TRBD1	-	TRBJ2-7	13	TGTGCCAGCAGGGACAGGGGGCGCTTCGGGCAGTACTTC	CASRDRGRFGQYF
TRBV1	-	-	TRBJ1-4	15	TGCACCAGCAGCTTGCAGGGGTCGGCTAATGAAAAACTGTTTTTT	CTSSLQGSANEKLFF
TRBV2	-	few	TRBJ1-6	15	TGTGCCAGCACAGGGAAAGTGTCCTATAATTCACCCCTCCACTTT	CASTGKVSYNSPLHF
TRBV11-2	-	few	TRBJ2-3	14	TGTGCCAGCAGCTTGCTCCTAACTACAGATACGCAGTATTTT	CASSLLLTTDTQYF
TRBV19	TRBD2	-	TRBJ2-5	14	TGTGCCAGTAGTAGGGGGGGATCACAAGAGACCCAGTACTTC	CASSRGGSQETQYF
TRBV7-3	-	few	TRBJ1-1	14	TGTGCCAGCAGCTCACAGGGATTGGGCACTGAAGCTTTCTTT	CASSSQGLGTEAFF
TRBV7-2	-	-	TRBJ2-5	15	TGTGCCAGCAGCCCGTTAGCGGCCGTGGCGGAGACCCAGTACTTC	CASSPLAAVAETQYF
TRBV11-3	-	-	TRBJ2-5	16	TGTGCCAGCAGCCAAGGGGGCAGGGGGGACCAAGAGATCCAGTACTTC	CASSQGGRGDQEIQYF
TRBV29-1	TRBD2	-	TRBJ2-7	13	TGCAGCGTTGGTACTAGCGGTTCCTACGAGCAGTACTTC	CSVGTSGSYEQYF
TRBV5-6	TRBD2	-	TRBJ2-5	16	TGTGCCAGCAGCTTGGGACCGGGACTAGCGGGAAATGGGCAGTACTTC	CASSLGPGLAGNGQYF
TRBV7-9	TRBD1	few	TRBJ1-2	16	TGTGCCAGCAGCTTAGGGCCGGGACAGCGTCCCTATGGCTACACCTTC	CASSLGPGQRPYGYTF
TRBV23-1	-	few	TRBJ1-3	17	TGCGCCAGCAGTCAATGCAGGACTGCAAGCTCTGGAAACACCATATATTTT	CASSQCRTASSGNTIYF
TRBV11-2	-	few	TRBJ2-7	13	TGTGCCAGCAGCTCGAGTGGGCAGTCCGAGCAGTACTTC	CASSSSGQSEQYF
TRBV5-1	TRBD2	-	TRBJ2-7	14	TGCGCCAGCAAACAAGCGGGAGGTAGAGACGAGCAGTACTTC	CASKQAGGRDEQYF
TRBV6-5	TRBD1	few	TRBJ1-1	14	TGTGCCAGCAGCCGCGACAGGGAGAACACTGAAGCTTTCTTT	CASSRDRENTEAFF
TRBV5-4	-	few	TRBJ1-4	17	TGTGCCAGCAGCTTGGGAGGACAGCGTGCAACTAATGAAAAACTGTTTTTT	CASSLGGQRATNEKLFF
TRBV29-1	-	few	TRBJ1-1	13	TGCAGCGTCGGGGAGTCGGCGGGCACTGAAGCTTTCTTT	CSVGESAGTEAFF
TRBV5-1	TRBD2	-	TRBJ2-5	16	TGCGCCAGCAGCCCGACTAGCGGGACCCGGGGGGAGACCCAGTACTTC	CASSPTSGTRGETQYF
TRBV29-1	-	few	TRBJ1-1	15	TGCAGCGTTGAATTTTTCGGTTCCTATAATCCTGAAGCTTTCTTT	CSVEFFGSYNPEAFF
TRBV6-6	-	few	TRBJ1-6	14	TGTGCCAGCTGCCAGACAGTTAATAATTCACCCCTCCACTTT	CASCQTVNNSPLHF
TRBV19	-	few	TRBJ1-3	17	TGTGCCAGTATCGAGGCCTCGGGGGACTACTCTGGAAACACCATATATTTT	CASIEASGDYSGNTIYF
TRBV19	-	few	TRBJ2-2	16	TGTGCCAGCAGGGGGGAAGGGACAGTTCCGACCGGGGAGCTGTTTTTT	CASRGEGTVPTGELFF
TRBV7-3	-	-	TRBJ1-6	17	TGTGCCAGCAGCTTAAACGGCCCGGACACGGCTAATTCACCCCTCCACTTT	CASSLNGPDTANSPLHF
TRBV5-1	TRBD2	-	TRBJ2-3	17	TGCGCCAGCAGCCCAGACGGGACTAGCGGGGTGAGAGATACGCAGTATTTT	CASSPDGTSGVRDTQYF
TRBV27	-	-	TRBJ1-5	15	TGTGCCAGCAGTCCCGAGGCGGGGGGCAATCAGCCCCAGCATTTT	CASSPEAGGNQPQHF
TRBV9	TRBD2	few	TRBJ2-5	15	TGTGCCAGCAGCGTACGGACTAGCGACCAAGAGACCCAGTACTTC	CASSVRTSDQETQYF
TRBV9	TRBD2	few	TRBJ2-1	17	TGTGCCAGCAGCCCCATCTGGACTAGCGGGATCCCCAATGAGCAGTTCTTC	CASSPIWTSGIPNEQFF
TRBV5-4	-	few	TRBJ1-2	14	TGTGCCAGCAGCCCGATGGCAGGGCCCTATGGCTACACCTTC	CASSPMAGPYGYTF
TRBV12-5	TRBD1	-	TRBJ1-6	17	TGTGCTAGTGGTTTAGCGCACAGACAGGGTAGGCATTCACCCCTCCACTTT	CASGLAHRQGRHSPLHF
TRBV5-1	-	-	TRBJ1-6	13	TGCGCCAGCGCCAGGGGATTGGATTCACCCCTCCACTTT	CASARGLDSPLHF
TRBV9	TRBD1	-	TRBJ2-3	17	TGTGCCAGCAGCGGGGTCCGGGACAGGGGTCTTCTTCCTACGCAGTATTTT	CASSGVRDRGLLPTQYF
TRBV7-9	-	few	TRBJ2-7	14	TGTGCCAGCAGCTTAGACGGCGGGATTTACGAGCAGTACTTC	CASSLDGGIYEQYF
TRBV6-5	TRBD1	-	TRBJ2-5	13	TGTGCCAGCAGCAGGGGGCCAGAGGAGACCCAGTACTTC	CASSRGPEETQYF
TRBV6-1	-	-	TRBJ1-6	15	TGTGCCAGCAGTGAACTGGGCAGGGGCAATTCACCCCTCCACTTT	CASSELGRGNSPLHF